This T cell receptor (beta chain) was captured by sequencing in a study of cytomegalovirus exposure and HLA in healthy donors. PCR employed 60 Vbeta and 13 Jbeta primers. Assay used: immunoSEQ multiplex PCR; TCRdb lists only in-frame clones, some missing. The sample has tens of thousands of clones; roughly nine tenths are singletons. On this clone: The antigen remains undetermined.

Study-level results: Prediction of most subjects' HLA-A and HLA-B alleles by TCR beta sequences was reportedly accurate. As immune exposure information, only CMV serostatus was available. Later findings reportedly placed an Asian-associated ancestry cluster below the roughly 700-donor mean for N-insertions. Under in vitro conditions, three CMV-associated chains were confirmed as specific for CMV antigens.

The receptor's source is a woman younger than 30 in good health and CMV-seronegative. Sequenced input: PBMCs.

Here the CDR3 reads CASSLEGTSYNEQFF. CDR3 coding DNA: TGTGCCAGCAGTTTAGAAGGGACTAGTTACAATGAGCAGTTCTTC. This sequence joins TRBV27 and TRBJ2-1; 8 nucleotides line up with TRBD2. Per germline, CDR1 MNHEY and CDR2 SMNVEV (reference sequence). This CDR3 has 15 residues. V gave up 2 bases and J gave up 4 bases; unmatched junction bases: 4.